Presented here are 17 T cell receptor beta chains from one specimen sequenced in a study of T-cell reconstitution after alpha-beta-depleted transplantation in children. TCRbeta library construction was performed incorporating unique molecular identifiers. TCRdb re-analysed the PCR reads in MiXCR, keeping a single row per CDR3 protein. The profile shows about half a million distinct CDR3 sequences, about an eighth of them singletons. The material sequenced was PBMCs from the stem cell graft donor, taken from the stem cell graft. The receptors shown here come from a human donor who donated a stem cell graft to a child with combined immunodeficiency.

This clonotype was detected a few times. The chain uses TRBV7-3 and TRBJ2-5; the match to TRBD2 covers 14 bases. There are 17 residues in the CDR3. The trim removed 0 bases at V and 5 bases at J, leaving 5 bases unmatched. Germline V gene data show CDR1 as SGHTA and CDR2 as FQGTGA. The CDR3 region is CASSLTGTSGGRETQYF. The CDR3 coding sequence is TGTGCCAGCAGCTTAACGGGGACTAGCGGGGGTAGGGAGACCCAGTACTTC.

This clonotype was detected many times. CDR3 DNA sequence: TGTGCCAGCAGCTTGCTAGCGGTTAACATTCAGTACTTC. Translation gives CASSLLAVNIQYF. The rearrangement links TRBV5-6 to TRBJ2-4, with 7 bases matching TRBD2. V lost 1 base, J lost 7 bases, and 2 bases stayed unmatched. The CDR3 is made up of 13 amino acids. CDR1 is SGHDT and CDR2 is YYEEEE in the germline V gene.

This clonotype appeared many times. The chain is built from TRBV5-6 and TRBJ2-7, with D possibly TRBD1 on 6 matching bases. With 2 bases removed from V and 2 bases from J, the gap between germline ends came to 11 bases. In germline, CDR1 is SGHDT, CDR2 YYEEEE. The CDR3 has 14 amino acids. The CDR3 protein is CASSLEGGAYEQYF. CDR3 nucleotides: TGTGCCAGCAGCTTAGAAGGGGGAGCCTACGAGCAGTACTTC.

This clonotype was observed at least ten times. The chain has TRBV11-2 and TRBJ2-3; TRBD2 agrees at 7 bases. The ends lost 5 bases at V and 4 bases at J; junction bases unmatched: 6. The CDR3 runs 14 residues. Germline lookup yields CDR1 SGHAT and CDR2 FQNNGV. This CDR3 reads CASSPPGGSDTQYF. The CDR3 region has the DNA TGTGCCAGCAGCCCCCCGGGGGGTTCAGATACGCAGTATTTT.

CDR3 amino acids: CASSSRLVGTDTQYF. The CDR3 bases are TGTGCCAGCAGCTCCCGGCTAGTCGGCACAGATACGCAGTATTTT. The rearrangement uses TRBV5-6 and TRBJ2-3; D call uncertain. V was clipped by 3 bases and J by 1 base, with 12 bases between them. CDR1 and CDR2 from the germline V gene are SGHDT and YYEEEE. The CDR3 loop spans 15 amino acids. The whole variable domain, remainder taken from reference TRBV5-6 and TRBJ2-3, is DAGVTQSPTHLIKTRGQQVTLRCSPKSGHDTVSWYQQALGQGPQFIFQYYEEEERQRGNFPDRFSGHQFPNYSSELNVNALLLGDSALYLCASSSRLVGTDTQYFGPGTRLTVL.

The sample holds one count of this clonotype. With a much larger clone just one base away, this may be a read error. The DNA for the CDR3 is TGTGCCAGCAGGGACAGTTACACTGAAGCTTTCTTT. This translates into CASRDSYTEAFF. The V call is TRBV12-3 or TRBV12-4, the J call TRBJ1-1; TRBD1 might be the D (6 bases). This CDR3 has 12 amino acids. Between the trimmed V and J ends, which lost 6 bases and 3 bases, there was a span of 8 bases.

V usage is TRBV6-5 and J usage is TRBJ2-1; the D gene is possibly TRBD1 (6 bases). V lost 2 bases and J lost 3, with 8 bases in between. Germline V CDR1 and CDR2: MNHEY, SVGAGI. The CDR3 spans 14 residues. As DNA, the CDR3 is TGTGCCAGCAGTTACCAGGACAGCTACAATGAGCAGTTCTTC. The encoded protein is CASSYQDSYNEQFF.

This clonotype was seen more than once but under ten times. This sequence joins TRBV3-1 and TRBJ2-7, with a weak D call TRBD2 (5 bases). The ends were cut back, 2 bases at V and 3 bases at J, with 8 bases in the middle. The germline CDR1 and CDR2 sequences are LGHDT and YNNKEL (reference sequence). This CDR3 has 13 residues. The CDR3 sequence is CASSQPGSYEQYF. The CDR3, as DNA: TGTGCCAGCAGCCAACCGGGGAGCTACGAGCAGTACTTC.

The chain recombines TRBV30 with TRBJ1-3, with D unclear. The CDR3 sequence is 13 residues long. V dropped 0 bases and J dropped 2 bases, with 5 bases sitting between them. Germline CDR1 GTSNPN, CDR2 SVGIG (reference sequence). CDR3 loop: CAWSVAAGNTIYF. The DNA of the CDR3 is TGTGCCTGGAGTGTGGCAGCTGGAAACACCATATATTTT.

The V and J genes are TRBV6-5 and TRBJ2-3, with D uncertain. V lost 0 bases and J lost 3, with 7 bases in between. Looked up from germline, CDR1 is MNHEY and CDR2 is SVGAGI. This CDR3 is built from 14 residues. The CDR3 bases are TGTGCCAGCAGTTACTCGCGCCAGACAGATACGCAGTATTTT. Protein sequence: CASSYSRQTDTQYF.

In its sample, this clonotype was seen a few times. The chain combines TRBV4-3 with TRBJ2-7; 10 bases match TRBD1. V lost 4 bases and J lost 2; bases outside the gene matches: 5. Germline-derived CDR1 and CDR2 are LGHNA and YSLEER. This CDR3 spans 15 amino acids. CDR3 sequence: CASSLRDRGPYEQYF. In nucleotides, the CDR3 is TGCGCCAGCAGCCTCCGGGACAGGGGACCCTACGAGCAGTACTTC.

There are many counts of this clonotype. The V gene is TRBV12-3 or TRBV12-4, the J gene TRBJ1-5, with 11 bases matching TRBD1. V gave up 5 bases and J gave up 15 bases; unmatched junction bases: 6. This CDR3 has 12 amino acids. CDR3 nucleotides: TGTGCCAGCAGTCTCCAGGACAGGGGGCGGCATTTT. It encodes CASSLQDRGRHF.

This chain connects TRBV13 to TRBJ2-3; D may correspond to TRBD1 or TRBD2 (5 bases each). Germline CDR1 is PRHDT and CDR2 is FYEKMQ (reference sequence). V lost 4 bases, J lost 8 bases, and 13 bases lay in between. The CDR3 consists of 13 residues. As DNA, the CDR3 is TGTGCCAGCAGCTCCGGGGCAACGGGTACGCAGTATTTT. Its translation: CASSSGATGTQYF.

Many counts were recorded for this clonotype. The genes are TRBV12-3 or TRBV12-4 and TRBJ1-2; the D gene is possibly TRBD1 (6 bases). V was cut by 6 bases and J by 4 bases, with 9 bases left in between. The CDR3 is made up of 12 amino acids. The DNA of the CDR3 is TGTGCCAGCAGGGGACACATCTATGGCTACACCTTC. Translation gives CASRGHIYGYTF.

The chain couples TRBV12-3 or TRBV12-4 to TRBJ2-5; 10 bases are shared with TRBD2. The CDR3 has 18 residues. The V gene end was trimmed by 2 bases and the J gene end by 5 bases; junction bases not matched to a gene: 14. CDR3 residues: CASSLSPNLAGAGETQYF. CDR3 nucleotides: TGTGCCAGCAGTTTATCCCCTAACCTAGCGGGGGCCGGGGAGACCCAGTACTTC.

The sample holds a few counts of this clonotype. The rearrangement links TRBV15 to TRBJ2-1; unclear D gene. V dropped 0 bases and J dropped 15 bases, with 15 bases sitting between them. The V gene's germline CDR1 is LNHNV and CDR2 YYDKDF (reference sequence). The CDR3 loop spans 13 amino acids. CDR3 sequence: CATSRDLTPRPFF. The CDR3 DNA reads TGTGCCACCAGCAGAGATTTGACCCCTCGGCCGTTCTTC.

This clonotype has a count of ten or more. The chain links TRBV6-4 to TRBJ1-1; a possible D gene is TRBD1 (6 bases). The CDR3 is 16 residues long. V shed 0 bases and J shed 2 bases, with 13 bases lying between them. CDR1 MRHNA and CDR2 SNTAGT come from the germline V gene. CDR3 residues: CASSDSTNRANTEAFF. CDR3 nucleotides: TGTGCCAGCAGTGACTCAACCAACAGGGCCAACACTGAAGCTTTCTTT.